The source of this T cell receptor (beta chain) is a study of blood T cell repertoires in COVID-19. Produced via immunoSEQ multiplex PCR; TCRdb's table is partial and in-frame only. The table shows about 240,000 clones, with about 91% occurring only once. Trimming left V 1 base short and J 4 bases short, with 14 bases between. CDR3 length equals 15 residues. CDR1 and CDR2 (germline): SGHRS, YFSETQ. The chain combines TRBV5-1 with TRBJ1-1; D not resolved. The sample comprised PBMCs or T cells enriched from blood (not recorded which). The sequence was collected from a woman in her twenties or thirties with acute COVID-19. CDR3 residues: CASSLSGFRSTEAFF. DNA for the CDR3: TGCGCCAGCAGCTTGAGTGGGTTTAGGAGCACTGAAGCTTTCTTT.